One and the same sample provided the 16 T cell receptor beta chains below, sequenced in a study of blood T cells in healthy people across ages. PCR was performed a second time for 7 to 11 cycles using a sample-barcoded 5' primer and a J-beta primer mix. TCRdb re-derived calls from the 5' RACE reads in MiXCR, one entry per CDR3 protein. This sample carries fewer than 2 million distinct CDR3 sequences, around 42% of them seen once, and the ten largest clones take under 30%. The sample consisted of blood. These receptors came from a human donor in good health.

This clonotype was found a few times. The V call is TRBV15, the J call TRBJ1-1; D may be TRBD1 (6 bases). The CDR3 runs to 17 residues. In germline, CDR1 is LNHNV, CDR2 YYDKDF (reference sequence). V was pared by 0 bases and J by 0 bases, with 14 bases between. CDR3 coding DNA: TGTGCCACCAGCAGAGATCCACAGGACAGCATGAACACTGAAGCTTTCTTT. Translation gives CATSRDPQDSMNTEAFF.

The rearrangement joins TRBV4-3 to TRBJ2-4; 7 bases line up with TRBD2. With V trimmed by 0 bases and J by 8 bases, 4 bases remained unmatched. This CDR3 is built from 14 residues. The V gene's germline CDR1 is LGHNA and CDR2 YSLEER. The CDR3 reads CASSQDWGGDIQYF. The CDR3 coding sequence is TGCGCCAGCAGCCAAGATTGGGGGGGTGACATTCAGTACTTC.

This sequence joins TRBV9 and TRBJ2-1; possibly TRBD1 or TRBD2 for D (5 bases each). V dropped 3 bases and J dropped 8 bases, with 27 bases sitting between them. Per germline, CDR1 SGDLS and CDR2 YYNGEE. CDR3 size: 18 residues. CDR3 amino acids: CASSGGRGMGGAADEQFF. The CDR3 DNA is TGTGCCAGCAGCGGCGGTCGGGGAATGGGTGGGGCTGCGGATGAGCAGTTCTTC.

The chain links TRBV6-5 to TRBJ2-5; tentatively, D is TRBD2 (6 bases). This CDR3 is 15 amino acids long. Trimming took off 6 bases at V and 4 bases at J, with 18 bases between the two ends. Germline CDR1 is MNHEY and CDR2 is SVGAGI. DNA for the CDR3: TGTGCCAGCAGCAGGTCCGGGACTCCCCCAGAGACCCAGTACTTC. It yields the protein CASSRSGTPPETQYF.

This clonotype was picked up a small number of times. J is TRBJ2-5 and V is TRBV2; no reliable D call. Gene TRBJ2-7 matches the end of the DNA better, so the J call may be wrong. CDR3 length: 13 amino acids. Germline-derived CDR1 and CDR2 are SNHLY and FYNNEI. CDR3 bases: TGTGCCAGCAGTGTTGTCAGTTTCGGCGAGCAGTACTTC. Translating gives CASSVVSFGEQYF.

This clonotype was detected only a few times. V is TRBV5-1 and J is TRBJ1-2, with D tentatively TRBD1 (6 bases). Trimming removed 1 base from V and 0 bases from J, with 10 bases in between. The CDR3 loop spans 15 amino acids. The germline V gene encodes CDR1 SGHRS and CDR2 YFSETQ. The CDR3 sequence: CASSLWGASNYGYTF. CDR3 nucleotide sequence: TGCGCCAGCAGCTTGTGGGGGGCATCTAACTATGGCTACACCTTC.

The chain links TRBV11-1 to TRBJ2-7; D possibly corresponds to TRBD1 (7 bases). Germline CDR1 reads SGHAT; CDR2 reads FQDESV (reference sequence). There are 15 residues in the CDR3. The V end was cut by 7 bases, the J end by 0 bases, with 16 bases between. DNA for the CDR3: TGTGCCAGCAAACCGGCAGGGGGGAACTCCTACGAGCAGTACTTC. Its protein product is CASKPAGGNSYEQYF.

This clonotype was found a few times. The V and J genes are TRBV5-1 and TRBJ1-2; weak D call: TRBD1 (5 bases). This CDR3 contains 15 residues. CDR1 and CDR2 (germline): SGHRS, YFSETQ. V lost 0 bases and J 2 bases, leaving 11 bases between the germline ends. The CDR3 region has the DNA TGCGCCAGCAGCTTGGGCCATCGGGACAACTATGGCTACACCTTC. Translation gives CASSLGHRDNYGYTF.

This clonotype was detected a few times. The V gene is TRBV7-2, the J gene TRBJ1-2; D is undetermined. Between the trimmed V and J ends, which lost 4 bases and 3 bases, there was a span of 9 bases. The CDR3 consists of 13 residues. Germline V gene sequence: CDR1 SGHTA, CDR2 FQGNSA. The CDR3 region has the DNA TGTGCCAGCAGCTCCGGACCATACTATGGCTACACCTTC. Protein: CASSSGPYYGYTF.

The genes are TRBV9 and TRBJ1-6; no definite D call. Between the trimmed V and J ends, which lost 2 bases and 0 bases, there was a span of 9 bases. Germline loops: CDR1 SGDLS, CDR2 YYNGEE. The CDR3 spans 16 residues. The CDR3 here is CASSVRGSSYNSPLHF. The CDR3 DNA is TGTGCCAGCAGCGTCCGCGGGAGCTCCTATAATTCACCCCTCCACTTT.

Note on this clonotype: A much larger clone is a single base away; this may be a read error. DNA of the CDR3: TGTGCCAGCAGCCACGTAAATGAGCAGTTCTTC. As protein: CASSHVNEQFF. This chain joins TRBV3-1 and TRBJ2-1; D gene unclear. Between the trimmed V and J ends, which lost 3 bases and 7 bases, there was a span of 4 bases. This CDR3 comprises 11 residues. CDR1 is LGHDT, CDR2 YNNKEL, per germline (reference sequence).

This rearrangement joins TRBV5-1 to TRBJ1-6; D gene ambiguous. The CDR3 sequence is 14 residues long. The V end was cut by 0 bases, the J end by 8 bases, with 9 bases between. Germline V gene data show CDR1 as SGHRS and CDR2 as YFSETQ. The CDR3 here is CASSLVARYSPLHF. CDR3 nucleotides: TGCGCCAGCAGCTTGGTTGCACGGTATTCACCCCTCCACTTT.

In this sample, this clonotype turned up a few times. One end of the junction is discordant with germline, which a read error may explain. The chain has TRBV6-6 and TRBJ2-4; D remains ambiguous. The germline V gene has CDR1 MNHNY and CDR2 SVGAGI (reference sequence). The length of the CDR3 is 13 residues. The CDR3 DNA reads as TGTGCCGGCAGAGACGAGGCTCCGAACATTCAGTACTTC. Its translation is CAGRDEAPNIQYF.

This sequence joins TRBV29-1 and TRBJ2-3, with a weak D call TRBD2 (5 bases). The length of the CDR3 is 14 residues. Germline CDR1 SQVTM, CDR2 ANQGSEA. Between the trimmed V and J ends, which lost 3 bases and 0 bases, there was a span of 10 bases. The CDR3 is CSVDPGSSTDTQYF. The CDR3 region has the DNA TGCAGCGTTGATCCGGGATCTAGCACAGATACGCAGTATTTT.

This clonotype was seen only a few times. The chain recombines TRBV4-1 with TRBJ2-1; TRBD2 aligns across 13 bases. This CDR3 comprises 16 residues. Germline loops: CDR1 MGHRA, CDR2 YSYEKL. Trimming removed 5 bases from V and 8 bases from J; junction bases left unmatched: 9. Here the CDR3 reads CASSFTSGGAVDEQFF. For the CDR3, the DNA is TGCGCCAGCAGCTTTACTAGCGGGGGGGCCGTCGATGAGCAGTTCTTC.

Of note for this clonotype: A read error may account for a junction end that differs from germline. The chain employs TRBV4-3 and TRBJ1-2; 9 bases match TRBD1. Germline-derived CDR1 and CDR2 are LGHNA and YSLEER. The CDR3 sequence is 15 residues long. The CDR3 sequence: CASSQGQGENYGYTF. In DNA, the CDR3 is TGCGCCAGCAGCCAAGGACAGGGGGAAAACTACGGCTACACCTTC.